These 28 T cell receptor beta chains were sequenced from one sample in a study of T cell repertoires in cytomegalovirus infection. TCRdb re-called the reads through MiXCR, storing one row per CDR3 protein. The data contain 150,000 to 200,000 distinct CDR3 sequences, approximately 18% of them singletons. Material: CD8+ T cells from PBMCs. The receptors stem from a human donor in good health (CMV status not recorded). Some clones in this sample may be carry-over from other donors' samples.

This rearrangement joins TRBV6-1 to TRBJ1-5, with 7 bases lining up with TRBD1. CDR1 is MNHNS, CDR2 SASEGT, per germline. The CDR3 is 14 amino acids. V gave up 6 bases and J gave up 5 bases; unmatched junction bases: 7. The CDR3 loop reads CASRVTGDHQPQHF. DNA for the CDR3: TGTGCCAGCAGGGTAACAGGGGATCATCAGCCCCAGCATTTT.

The chain couples TRBV12-3 or TRBV12-4 to TRBJ1-1; a possible D gene is TRBD1 (5 bases). Trimming took off 6 bases at V and 1 base at J, with 15 bases between the two ends. CDR3 length equals 15 residues. The CDR3 reads CASSEDSRPNTEAFF. CDR3 nucleotide sequence: TGTGCCAGCAGCGAAGACAGCCGACCGAACACTGAAGCTTTCTTT.

This clonotype was seen at least ten times. The chain employs TRBV7-8 and TRBJ2-7; D possibly uses TRBD1 or TRBD2 (5 bases each). This CDR3 is built from 14 residues. CDR1 is SGHVS and CDR2 is FQNEAQ in the germline V gene. V was shortened by 0 bases and J by 3 bases, with 9 bases between the two germline ends. The CDR3 nucleotides are TGTGCCAGCAGCTTAGCGGGACGGGTCTACGAGCAGTACTTC. Protein: CASSLAGRVYEQYF.

V is TRBV7-6 and J is TRBJ2-1; TRBD1 matches 10 bases. The CDR3 is made up of 15 amino acids. Germline V gene lookup returns CDR1 SGHVS and CDR2 FNYEAQ. V lost 4 bases to trimming and J lost 7 bases; unmatched junction nucleotides: 7. The CDR3 DNA reads as TGTGCCAGCAGCTCGGGACAGGGGAGTACGAATGAGCAGTTCTTC. Translated, it gives CASSSGQGSTNEQFF. The variable domain in full, with the rest retrieved from reference TRBV7-6 and TRBJ2-1, is GAGVSQSPRYKVTKRGQDVALRCDPISGHVSLYWYRQALGQGPEFLTYFNYEAQQDKSGLPNDRFSAERPEGSISTLTIQRTEQRDSAMYRCASSSGQGSTNEQFFGPGTRLTVL.

The CDR3 loop is CASSLELAGGYNEQFF. In DNA, the CDR3 is TGTGCCAGCAGCTTAGAGCTAGCGGGGGGGTACAATGAGCAGTTCTTC. The rearrangement joins TRBV7-7 to TRBJ2-1, with 12 nucleotides matching TRBD2. V lost 1 base and J lost 4; bases outside the gene matches: 2. Germline CDR1 reads SSHAT; CDR2 reads FNYEAQ (reference sequence). The CDR3 is made up of 16 amino acids.

This clonotype was detected a few times. The gene calls are TRBV9 and TRBJ2-1; the match to TRBD2 covers 10 bases. Trimming removed 4 bases from V and 7 bases from J; junction bases left unmatched: 8. Germline loops: CDR1 SGDLS, CDR2 YYNGEE. There are 15 residues in the CDR3. The CDR3 DNA follows: TGTGCCAGCAGCATCAGCGGGGGGGCGATGAATGAGCAGTTCTTC. It yields the protein CASSISGGAMNEQFF.

The chain couples TRBV15 to TRBJ1-1, with D tentatively TRBD1 (5 bases). The germline gives CDR1 LNHNV, CDR2 YYDKDF (reference sequence). This CDR3 is built from 12 residues. The V gene lost 2 bases and the J gene lost 5 bases, with 6 bases spanning the gap. CDR3: CATSRWTTEAFF. In DNA, the CDR3 is TGTGCCACCAGCAGATGGACAACTGAAGCTTTCTTT.

This clonotype occurred a few times. The genes are TRBV5-6 and TRBJ2-7; D call uncertain. The CDR3 contains 14 residues. Germline V lookup: CDR1 SGHDT, CDR2 YYEEEE. V lost 0 bases to trimming and J lost 3 bases, with 10 bases between them. The CDR3 sequence is CASSLVGSLYEQYF. DNA of the CDR3: TGTGCCAGCAGCTTGGTTGGCAGTCTCTACGAGCAGTACTTC. Using reference TRBV5-6 and TRBJ2-7 for the parts outside the CDR3, the full variable domain is DAGVTQSPTHLIKTRGQQVTLRCSPKSGHDTVSWYQQALGQGPQFIFQYYEEEERQRGNFPDRFSGHQFPNYSSELNVNALLLGDSALYLCASSLVGSLYEQYFGPGTRLTVT.

This clonotype was counted only a few times. The V and J genes are TRBV12-3 or TRBV12-4 and TRBJ2-4; D perhaps matches TRBD2 (6 bases). The ends were cut back, 3 bases at V and 8 bases at J, with 14 bases in the middle. The CDR3 has 14 residues. CDR3 DNA sequence: TGTGCCAGCAGTTTTTCCGGGGACTTTGACATTCAGTACTTC. Translated: CASSFSGDFDIQYF.

This clonotype was observed a few times. The chain is built from TRBV2 and TRBJ2-3, with D possibly being TRBD2 (6 bases). CDR3 length: 13 amino acids. The V and J ends lost 6 bases and 2 bases respectively, with 9 bases between them. Looked up from germline, CDR1 is SNHLY and CDR2 is FYNNEI. The CDR3 DNA is TGTGCCAGCAGCGCGGGGCTCACAGATACGCAGTATTTT. It encodes CASSAGLTDTQYF. The whole variable domain, filled in from reference TRBV2 and TRBJ2-3, reads EPEVTQTPSHQVTQMGQEVILRCVPISNHLYFYWYRQILGQKVEFLVSFYNNEISEKSEIFDDQFSVERPDGSNFTLKIRSTKLEDSAMYFCASSAGLTDTQYFGPGTRLTVL.

This clonotype showed up just a few times. The chain is built from TRBV7-9 and TRBJ2-5; unclear D gene. Per the germline V gene, CDR1 is SEHNR and CDR2 is FQNEAQ (reference sequence). This CDR3 region has 14 residues. V dropped 5 bases and J dropped 1 base, with 11 bases sitting between them. CDR3 bases: TGTGCCAGCAGCCCCAGCCAGGTCCAAGAGACCCAGTACTTC. Translating gives CASSPSQVQETQYF. Together with reference TRBV7-9 and TRBJ2-5, the CDR3 gives the full variable domain: DTGVSQNPRHKITKRGQNVTFRCDPISEHNRLYWYRQTLGQGPEFLTYFQNEAQLEKSRLLSDRFSAERPKGSFSTLEIQRTEQGDSAMYLCASSPSQVQETQYFGPGTRLLVL.

This rearrangement joins TRBV7-9 to TRBJ2-5, with 10 bases matching TRBD1. V shed 5 bases and J 2 bases; nucleotides not matched to a gene: 8. This CDR3 comprises 16 residues. Looked up from germline, CDR1 is SEHNR and CDR2 is FQNEAQ (reference sequence). The CDR3 is CASSARDRGWQETQYF. Here the CDR3 DNA reads TGTGCCAGCAGCGCCCGGGACAGGGGATGGCAAGAGACCCAGTACTTC.

The chain links TRBV7-2 to TRBJ2-5, with TRBD2 matching over 7 bases. V gave up 3 bases and J gave up 1 base; unmatched junction bases: 5. CDR1 is SGHTA and CDR2 is FQGNSA in the germline V gene. CDR3 length: 15 amino acids. CDR3 amino acids: CASSFFGGSQETQYF. The CDR3, as DNA: TGTGCCAGCAGCTTCTTCGGGGGGTCCCAAGAGACCCAGTACTTC. Variable domain in full (rest from reference TRBV7-2 and TRBJ2-5): GAGVSQSPSNKVTEKGKDVELRCDPISGHTALYWYRQSLGQGLEFLIYFQGNSAPDKSGLPSDRFSAERTGGSVSTLTIQRTQQEDSAVYLCASSFFGGSQETQYFGPGTRLLVL.

This clonotype was picked up a small number of times. This chain links TRBV7-6 with TRBJ1-1; 12 positions agree with TRBD1. V was pared by 5 bases and J by 5 bases, with 9 bases of the junction left unmatched. The V gene's germline CDR1 is SGHVS and CDR2 FNYEAQ. This CDR3 contains 16 residues. CDR3 DNA: TGTGCCAGCAGCCCTGGGACAGGGGGCTTAGGGACTGAAGCTTTCTTT. Its protein product is CASSPGTGGLGTEAFF.

The gene calls are TRBV27 and TRBJ1-5; D is unresolved. CDR1 is MNHEY and CDR2 is SMNVEV in the germline V gene (reference sequence). The CDR3 covers 13 residues. With 3 bases removed from V and 5 bases from J, the gap between germline ends came to 8 bases. DNA for the CDR3: TGTGCCAGCAGTTTCTCGGGCCATCAGCCCCAGCATTTT. Protein sequence: CASSFSGHQPQHF.

The chain couples TRBV6-1 to TRBJ1-4, with no clear D. The CDR3 contains 14 residues. Germline CDR1 is MNHNS and CDR2 is SASEGT. The V end lost 2 bases, the J end lost 5 bases, and 9 bases lay between the germline ends. CDR3 loop: CASSELSGNEKLFF. CDR3 coding DNA: TGTGCCAGCAGTGAATTGTCGGGGAATGAAAAACTGTTTTTT.

This clonotype has only a few counts. CDR3 sequence (DNA): TGTGCCAGCAGCCCTTGGATGAACACTGAAGCTTTCTTT. Translating it yields CASSPWMNTEAFF. The chain has TRBV7-2 and TRBJ1-1; no firm D call. This CDR3 is built from 13 residues. Germline CDR1 is SGHTA and CDR2 is FQGNSA. The V and J ends lost 5 bases and 0 bases respectively, with 7 bases between them.

The chain links TRBV7-9 to TRBJ2-1, with D uncertain. Deletions cut 4 bases from V and 12 bases from J, with 16 bases between. Per the germline V gene, CDR1 is SEHNR and CDR2 is FQNEAQ (reference sequence). The CDR3 is made up of 13 amino acids. The CDR3 reads CASSSPDGDVQFF. CDR3 bases: TGTGCCAGCAGCTCCCCCGACGGAGACGTGCAGTTCTTC.

This clonotype turned up a few times. V and J are TRBV28 and TRBJ2-3; no firm D call. There are 15 residues in the CDR3. The V end lost 5 bases, the J end lost 3 bases, and 15 bases lay between the germline ends. Germline V lookup: CDR1 MDHEN, CDR2 SYDVKM. The CDR3 is CASSPPIVGTDTQYF. The CDR3, as DNA: TGTGCCAGCAGTCCCCCCATCGTAGGGACAGATACGCAGTATTTT.

The genes are TRBV11-2 and TRBJ2-1; 12 nucleotides match TRBD2. The CDR3 consists of 19 residues. Germline loops: CDR1 SGHAT, CDR2 FQNNGV. Trimming at V came to 5 bases and at J to 0 bases, leaving 11 bases not matched to a gene. The CDR3 DNA reads as TGTGCCAGCAGCACACTCGGACTAGCGGGGCTAAGCTCCTACAATGAGCAGTTCTTC. Amino acids: CASSTLGLAGLSSYNEQFF.

The V call is TRBV6-8, the J call TRBJ1-6, with D unclear. This CDR3 comprises 16 residues. Germline-derived CDR1 and CDR2 are MNHGY and SAAAGT. V was pared by 4 bases and J by 0 bases, with 10 bases between. The CDR3: CASSSTDFSYNSPLHF. CDR3 nucleotides: TGTGCCAGCAGTTCAACGGACTTCTCCTATAATTCACCCCTCCACTTT.

This clonotype was counted a few times. J is TRBJ1-2 and V is TRBV6-2 or TRBV6-3, with no clear D. CDR3 length equals 16 residues. V was cut by 0 bases and J by 8 bases, with 19 bases left in between. Germline V gene lookup returns CDR1 MNHEY and CDR2 SVGEGT. DNA of the CDR3: TGTGCCAGCAGTTACTCGACGTCGGACCGCGAAGGAGGCTACACCTTC. Protein sequence: CASSYSTSDREGGYTF.

V usage is TRBV7-3 and J usage is TRBJ1-1; TRBD1 might be the D (5 bases). In germline, CDR1 is SGHTA, CDR2 FQGTGA. Trimming took off 5 bases at V and 1 base at J, with 20 bases between the two ends. The CDR3 sequence is 17 residues long. CDR3 sequence: CASSPWGPTETNTEAFF. The CDR3 nucleotides read TGTGCCAGCAGCCCCTGGGGACCGACAGAGACGAACACTGAAGCTTTCTTT.

V usage is TRBV7-2 and J usage is TRBJ1-1; D not resolved. Trimming stripped 1 base from V and 6 bases from J, with 15 bases between. This CDR3 has 15 amino acids. Germline CDR1 reads SGHTA; CDR2 reads FQGNSA. The CDR3 DNA reads as TGTGCCAGCAGCTTAGGCGTGCCGCCAGGACCTGAAGCTTTCTTT. Translated, it gives CASSLGVPPGPEAFF. Variable domain in full (rest from reference TRBV7-2 and TRBJ1-1): GAGVSQSPSNKVTEKGKDVELRCDPISGHTALYWYRQSLGQGLEFLIYFQGNSAPDKSGLPSDRFSAERTGGSVSTLTIQRTQQEDSAVYLCASSLGVPPGPEAFFGQGTRLTVV.

This clonotype was recorded at least ten times. J is TRBJ2-7 and V is TRBV7-2, with D perhaps assigned TRBD1 or TRBD2 (6 bases each). Germline CDR1 and CDR2: SGHTA and FQGNSA. V lost 2 bases to trimming and J lost 3 bases, with 14 bases between them. The CDR3 totals 15 residues. The CDR3: CASSLNGGSLYEQYF. The CDR3 bases are TGTGCCAGCAGCTTAAACGGGGGCAGCCTCTACGAGCAGTACTTC.

This chain uses TRBV28 with TRBJ2-1, with 10 bases lining up with TRBD1. The trim removed 5 bases at V and 4 bases at J, leaving 8 bases unmatched. The CDR3 has 16 amino acids. Looked up from germline, CDR1 is MDHEN and CDR2 is SYDVKM. CDR3 region: CASSPIGTGVYNEQFF. The CDR3 region has the DNA TGTGCCAGCAGTCCGATAGGGACAGGGGTGTACAATGAGCAGTTCTTC.

This clonotype was observed a few times. The chain uses TRBV7-9 and TRBJ1-3; D not certain. The CDR3 length is 16 residues. The germline V gene encodes CDR1 SEHNR and CDR2 FQNEAQ (reference sequence). Trimming shortened V by 5 bases and J by 2 bases, and 16 bases separated the two germline ends. The CDR3 sequence is CASSNRVINPGNTIYF. As DNA, the CDR3 is TGTGCCAGCAGCAACCGGGTTATCAACCCTGGAAACACCATATATTTT.

V gene TRBV7-9 combines with J gene TRBJ1-2; possible D gene TRBD1, 5 bases. This CDR3 region has 15 residues. Germline V CDR1 and CDR2: SEHNR, FQNEAQ (reference sequence). V was pared by 5 bases and J by 3 bases, with 16 bases between. This CDR3 reads CASSGPGGTYYGYTF. CDR3 sequence (DNA): TGTGCCAGCAGCGGGCCCGGGGGGACGTACTATGGCTACACCTTC.